This T cell receptor (beta chain) derives from a study of T cell clones after liver transplantation. Study at large: TCRbeta sequencing after a pre-transplant mixed lymphocyte reaction identified graft-donor-reactive clones, later tracked in post-transplant blood. General study points: Graft donor-reactive T cells possibly entered the graft instead of undergoing deletion.

Here immunoSEQ multiplex PCR was the method, and the copy in TCRdb shows in-frame clones only, minus some. The sample carries roughly 80,000 clones, nearly 85% recorded once. Concerning this clone itself: Its specificity is unknown.

This clonotype was sampled from a human patient who received a liver transplant. The T cells may partly be graft donor cells. The sequencing used CD4+ T cells from blood, collected 45 to 46 months after liver transplant.

DNA of the CDR3: TGTGCCAGCCATCTTTACGGGGAAAAACTGTTTTTT. Translating gives CASHLYGEKLFF. This sequence joins TRBV5-5 and TRBJ1-4; D gene uncertain. Germline lookup yields CDR1 SGHKS and CDR2 YYEKEE (reference sequence). Between the trimmed V and J ends, which lost 7 bases and 8 bases, there was a span of 12 bases. The CDR3 consists of 12 residues.